Listed below are T cell receptor beta chains from one sample, sequenced in a study of T cell repertoires in cytomegalovirus infection. A single record per CDR3 protein comes from TCRdb applying MiXCR to the reads. The data hold 150,000 to 200,000 distinct CDR3 sequences, with around an eighth observed a single time. Sequencing was done on a sample of PBMCs. The receptors stem from a human donor in good health (CMV status not recorded). Some clones in this sample may be carry-over from other donors' samples. Both conserved end residues are part of each CDR3. The order of the fields is V gene, clone size, D gene, CDR3 protein. D genes are given only for firm matches. Where a row states a size, it is once, few, many or the class of an expanded clone; other rows omit it.

TRBV11-1 | many | - | CASREEKTEAFF
TRBV27 | few | TRBD1 | CASSLSPIMGTEETQYF
TRBV19 | few | - | CASSIVNSGANVLTF
TRBV29-1 | many | - | CSVGPKEGDIYEQYF
TRBV20-1 | many | - | CSARKGDTAYEQYF
TRBV7-9 | few | - | CATQATGHTDTQYF
TRBV6-2/TRBV6-3 | many | TRBD1 | CASRDPGGQAGTFF
TRBV20-1 | - | TRBD1 | CSAFSQQGKESYTF
TRBV18 | - | - | CASSSPGAQLGETQYF
TRBV5-1 | few | TRBD2 | CASSLRLAADTQYF
TRBV7-2 | many | - | CASSLAGDYEQYF
TRBV5-6 | few | - | CASSLGGAELSEQYF
TRBV19 | few | - | CASTPGTDVGEQYF
TRBV7-6 | many | - | CASSLPTGELFF
TRBV6-5 | - | - | CASSSGATNEKLFF
TRBV29-1 | - | - | CSVVTTVYNEQFF
TRBV28 | many | - | CASSSWTASNYGYTF
TRBV6-6 | few | - | CASSYDEDTEAFF
TRBV5-1 | - | TRBD1 | CASSQQGGEQYF
TRBV30 | few | TRBD1 | CAWSIGTGGGEQYF
TRBV28 | many | - | CASSFVGIAPNEKLFF
TRBV7-9 | many | TRBD2 | CASSLGLAVSYEQYF
TRBV5-1 | - | TRBD1 | CASSLGGEDTQYF
TRBV12-5 | many | - | CASGTGTRSNQPQHF
TRBV7-2 | many | - | CASSLAPSSYNEQFF
TRBV5-5 | few | - | CASSLMALSTEAFF
TRBV19 | few | - | CASSAGKETQYF
TRBV28 | few | TRBD1 | CASSWDRAYQPQHF
TRBV7-9 | many | - | CASSLDRRGNEKLFF
TRBV7-9 | few | - | CASSAESPLHF
TRBV20-1 | - | - | CSARVGPGFTEAFF
TRBV19 | - | TRBD1 | CASSIGDSLLETQYF
TRBV28 | - | - | CASSLVGESNYGYTF
TRBV20-1 | - | - | CSARQGQLINEQFF
TRBV20-1 | - | TRBD1 | CSARPRTGVNTEAFF
TRBV20-1 | - | - | CSARDQGGNTGELFF
TRBV5-4 | - | TRBD1 | CASSLGQGWTDTQYF
TRBV4-1 | - | - | CASSRAGGHETQYF
TRBV7-9 | many | - | CASSFPRYQETQYF
TRBV7-9 | many | - | CASSYTYGAVGTTTLGYTF
TRBV29-1 | few | - | CSVARETYNEQFF
TRBV3-1 | - | TRBD2 | CASSPGLVFNEQFF
TRBV12-3/TRBV12-4 | few | TRBD2 | CASTRAGGPATGELFF
TRBV28 | - | TRBD1 | CASSTPSGTGAKNGELFF
TRBV12-3/TRBV12-4 | - | - | CASSSQGRYNEQFF
TRBV7-3 | many | - | CASSLDGELQYF